A single sample is the source of the 26 T cell receptor beta chains below, sequenced in a study of blood T cell repertoires in COVID-19. Profiling relied on immunoSEQ multiplex PCR, and the TCRdb table lists in-frame clones only, not all of them. The data show over 200,000 clones, 85% to 90% seen once. The sample consisted of PBMCs or T cells enriched from blood (not recorded which). The receptors were gathered from a woman aged 25-40 years with acute COVID-19.

The J gene is TRBJ1-3, the V gene TRBV4-1; D is possibly TRBD1 (6 bases). The germline V gene has CDR1 MGHRA and CDR2 YSYEKL. The CDR3 is made up of 17 amino acids. The V end lost 0 bases, the J end lost 0 bases, and 12 bases lay between the germline ends. CDR3 sequence (DNA): TGCGCCAGCAGCCAAGAGGGGGCCACTGACTCTGGAAACACCATATATTTT. It specifies CASSQEGATDSGNTIYF.

CDR3 loop: CASSRLPSGGAGADTQYF. CDR3 sequence (DNA): TGTGCCAGCAGCCGCCTCCCTAGCGGGGGGGCCGGGGCAGATACGCAGTATTTT. The genes are TRBV3-1 (or the pseudogene TRBV3-2) and TRBJ2-3, with TRBD2 matching over 12 bases. This CDR3 is 18 amino acids long. Germline V lookup: CDR1 LGHDT, CDR2 YNNKEL (reference sequence). With 4 bases clipped from V and 4 bases from J, the junction kept 12 bases outside the gene matches.

The rearrangement uses TRBV5-1 and TRBJ1-1; 9 nucleotides align to TRBD1. Germline CDR1 is SGHRS and CDR2 is YFSETQ. With 4 bases clipped from V and 6 bases from J, the junction kept 10 bases outside the gene matches. There are 15 residues in the CDR3. CDR3 region: CASSARTGDGAEAFF. The CDR3 bases are TGCGCCAGCAGCGCTAGGACAGGGGACGGGGCTGAAGCTTTCTTT. Full variable domain (rest looked up from reference TRBV5-1 and TRBJ1-1): KAGVTQTPRYLIKTRGQQVTLSCSPISGHRSVSWYQQTPGQGLQFLFEYFSETQRNKGNFPGRFSGRQFSNSRSEMNVSTLELGDSALYLCASSARTGDGAEAFFGQGTRLTVV.

The genes are TRBV10-1 and TRBJ1-5; 8 nucleotides agree with TRBD1. The CDR3 length is 13 residues. With V trimmed by 5 bases and J by 6 bases, 3 bases remained unmatched. Per germline, CDR1 WNHNN and CDR2 SYGVQD (reference sequence). Here the CDR3 reads CASSLDRGQPQHF. CDR3 in DNA: TGCGCCAGCAGTCTTGACAGGGGTCAGCCCCAGCATTTT.

The chain uses TRBV5-1 and TRBJ1-5, with D possibly TRBD1 on 6 matching bases. CDR3 length: 15 residues. Germline CDR1 and CDR2: SGHRS and YFSETQ. With 1 base removed from V and 3 bases from J, the gap between germline ends came to 11 bases. CDR3 loop: CASSLLGGANQPQHF. The CDR3 DNA reads TGCGCCAGCAGCTTGCTAGGGGGGGCCAATCAGCCCCAGCATTTT.

For this clone: Germline and junction disagree at one end, which may indicate a read error. The gene calls are TRBV25-1 and TRBJ1-2; TRBD1 is a possible D gene (6 bases). The CDR3 length is 15 residues. Germline loops: CDR1 MGHDK, CDR2 SYGVNS. As DNA, the CDR3 is TGTGCCAACAGTGAACAGGGCCAAGCTAACTATGGCTACACCTTC. It yields the protein CANSEQGQANYGYTF.

This clone was counted once. The chain couples TRBV18 to TRBJ1-2; the match to TRBD1 covers 11 bases. The CDR3 totals 16 residues. After removal of 5 bases from V and 4 bases from J, the junction contained 9 bases not matched to a gene. Germline V lookup: CDR1 KGHSH, CDR2 LQKENI. This CDR3 reads CASSASGTGGVYGYTF. The CDR3 bases are TGTGCCAGCTCAGCCTCCGGGACAGGGGGTGTCTATGGCTACACCTTC.

The count of this clone is one. The chain is built from TRBV28 and TRBJ2-7; D perhaps matches TRBD2 (7 bases). The ends were cut back, 1 base at V and 1 base at J, with 20 bases in the middle. The CDR3 loop spans 18 amino acids. Germline CDR1 reads MDHEN; CDR2 reads SYDVKM. Here the CDR3 DNA reads TGTGCCAGCAGTTTATTGGGACCCGGCAGGGGAGGGTCCTACGAGCAGTACTTC. The encoded protein is CASSLLGPGRGGSYEQYF.

This sequence joins TRBV19 and TRBJ2-7; D is perhaps TRBD2 (5 bases). CDR1 is LNHDA, CDR2 SQIVND, per germline (reference sequence). The CDR3 runs 14 residues. V gave up 8 bases and J gave up 2 bases, with 16 bases separating them. In DNA form, the CDR3 reads TGTGCCAGTTTGGACTCGTCCTTCCCCTACGAGCAGTACTTC. This codes for CASLDSSFPYEQYF. The whole variable domain, filled in from reference TRBV19 and TRBJ2-7, reads DGGITQSPKYLFRKEGQNVTLSCEQNLNHDAMYWYRQDPGQGLRLIYYSQIVNDFQKGDIAEGYSVSREKKESFPLTVTSAQKNPTAFYLCASLDSSFPYEQYFGPGTRLTVT.

The J gene is TRBJ2-2, the V gene TRBV6-4; TRBD1 matches 7 bases. Germline CDR1 and CDR2: MRHNA and SNTAGT. V trimming: 2 bases; J trimming: 3 bases; junction bases outside the gene matches: 0. The CDR3 extends over 14 amino acids. The CDR3 bases are TGTGCCAGCAGTGACACAGGGGACACCGGGGAGCTGTTTTTT. It encodes CASSDTGDTGELFF.

The chain couples TRBV11-2 to TRBJ1-2; 8 nucleotides agree with TRBD1. The germline V gene has CDR1 SGHAT and CDR2 FQNNGV. This CDR3 is built from 15 residues. V lost 4 bases to trimming and J lost 3 bases; unmatched junction nucleotides: 7. In DNA form, the CDR3 reads TGTGCCAGCAGCTCCCGACAGGGGATGGACTATGGCTACACCTTC. This translates into CASSSRQGMDYGYTF.

The chain links TRBV7-8 to TRBJ1-3; D is undetermined. Between the trimmed V and J ends, which lost 4 bases and 0 bases, there was a span of 7 bases. The CDR3 has 14 amino acids. Germline V lookup: CDR1 SGHVS, CDR2 FQNEAQ. CDR3: CASSSTYSGNTIYF. CDR3 DNA: TGTGCCAGCAGCTCCACTTACTCTGGAAACACCATATATTTT. The whole variable domain, filled in from reference TRBV7-8 and TRBJ1-3, reads GAGVSQSPRYKVAKRGQDVALRCDPISGHVSLFWYQQALGQGPEFLTYFQNEAQLDKSGLPSDRFFAERPEGSVSTLKIQRTQQEDSAVYLCASSSTYSGNTIYFGEGSWLTVV.

V usage is TRBV5-1 and J usage is TRBJ2-5; 9 bases match TRBD2. Per germline, CDR1 SGHRS and CDR2 YFSETQ. The CDR3 is made up of 17 amino acids. Losses at the gene ends were 0 bases for V and 1 base for J; bases not matched to a gene: 7. The chain's CDR3 is CASSLEPAGGLQETQYF. For the CDR3, the DNA is TGCGCCAGCAGCTTGGAACCAGCGGGGGGCCTCCAAGAGACCCAGTACTTC.

The chain carries TRBV27 and TRBJ2-7; 12 bases agree with TRBD2. The junction had 8 bases not matched to a gene; V was cut back by 2 bases and J by 9 bases. CDR1 is MNHEY, CDR2 SMNVEV, per germline (reference sequence). This CDR3 contains 15 residues. The CDR3 is CASSLPTSGGGGQYF. CDR3 sequence (DNA): TGTGCCAGCAGTTTACCGACTAGCGGGGGAGGCGGGCAGTACTTC.

The chain carries TRBV5-4 and TRBJ2-3; 10 nucleotides agree with TRBD2. V lost 1 base and J lost 2; bases outside the gene matches: 7. The CDR3 extends over 17 amino acids. Germline CDR1 is SGHNT and CDR2 is YYREEE (reference sequence). The CDR3 DNA sequence: TGTGCCAGCAGCTTGTCTAGCGGGGGCCATTCCACAGATACGCAGTATTTT. Translating it yields CASSLSSGGHSTDTQYF.

The rearrangement joins TRBV19 to TRBJ1-1, with D uncertain. Germline loops: CDR1 LNHDA, CDR2 SQIVND (reference sequence). This CDR3 comprises 14 residues. With 2 bases removed from V and 1 base from J, the gap between germline ends came to 8 bases. The DNA for the CDR3 is TGTGCCAGTAGTATACCGGGAACGAACACTGAAGCTTTCTTT. It encodes CASSIPGTNTEAFF.

The chain carries TRBV10-3 and TRBJ1-1; TRBD1 matches 9 bases. This CDR3 has 17 amino acids. With V trimmed by 3 bases and J by 2 bases, 10 bases remained unmatched. The germline V gene has CDR1 ENHRY and CDR2 SYGVKD. CDR3 nucleotide sequence: TGTGCCATCAGTGAAAGGGTGTTAACAGGGGGCAACACTGAAGCTTTCTTT. Its protein product is CAISERVLTGGNTEAFF.

The chain combines TRBV13 with TRBJ1-4; the match to TRBD1 covers 7 bases. Germline assignment: CDR1 PRHDT and CDR2 FYEKMQ (reference sequence). The junction had 8 bases not matched to a gene; V was cut back by 8 bases and J by 2 bases. This CDR3 contains 15 residues. The CDR3 is CASRQGVRTNEKLFF. DNA of the CDR3: TGTGCCAGCCGACAGGGTGTTCGGACTAATGAAAAACTGTTTTTT.

J is TRBJ2-7 and V is TRBV4-3, with D tentatively TRBD2 (6 bases). The CDR3 spans 15 residues. Germline CDR1 is LGHNA and CDR2 is YSLEER. With 1 base removed from V and 2 bases from J, the gap between germline ends came to 12 bases. This chain's CDR3 is CASSQGTGEPYEQYF. As DNA, the CDR3 is TGCGCCAGCAGCCAAGGTACGGGGGAACCCTACGAGCAGTACTTC.

This sequence joins TRBV7-8 and TRBJ2-3; the match to TRBD1 covers 7 bases. V was clipped by 3 bases and J by 1 base; unmatched bases: 7. Per the germline V gene, CDR1 is SGHVS and CDR2 is FQNEAQ. This CDR3 spans 16 amino acids. The CDR3: CASSFTGEYRTDTQYF. The CDR3 bases are TGTGCCAGCAGCTTTACAGGGGAATACCGCACAGATACGCAGTATTTT.

The gene calls are TRBV7-9 and TRBJ2-3; tentatively, D is TRBD2 (6 bases). The CDR3 loop spans 15 amino acids. Germline V gene data show CDR1 as SEHNR and CDR2 as FQNEAQ (reference sequence). Trimming took off 4 bases at V and 4 bases at J, with 15 bases between the two ends. As DNA, the CDR3 is TGTGCCAGCAGCTACGAGGGGACTCCTCCAGATACGCAGTATTTT. This gives the protein CASSYEGTPPDTQYF.

The chain has TRBV25-1 and TRBJ2-3; 14 bases map to TRBD2. The germline V gene encodes CDR1 MGHDK and CDR2 SYGVNS. The trim removed 7 bases at V and 1 base at J, leaving 7 bases unmatched. The CDR3 spans 17 residues. This chain's CDR3 is CASTPGTSGGGTDTQYF. The CDR3 nucleotides are TGTGCCAGCACCCCCGGGACTAGCGGGGGCGGCACAGATACGCAGTATTTT.

The chain carries TRBV3-1 (or the pseudogene TRBV3-2) and TRBJ1-2, with D hard to call. V was cut by 2 bases and J by 4 bases, with 14 bases left in between. The length of the CDR3 is 15 residues. From germline, CDR1 is LGHDT and CDR2 YNNKEL (reference sequence). The CDR3 reads CASSQPAPGSYGYTF. CDR3 DNA sequence: TGTGCCAGCAGCCAACCGGCCCCGGGGAGCTATGGCTACACCTTC.

The gene calls are TRBV7-8 and TRBJ2-7; 11 bases are a match to TRBD1. Germline CDR1 SGHVS, CDR2 FQNEAQ. The V segment lost 3 bases and the J segment 5 bases; nucleotides outside the gene matches: 6. The CDR3 runs to 15 residues. The CDR3 loop reads CASSLDRGPIDEQYF. The CDR3 nucleotides are TGTGCCAGCAGCTTGGACAGGGGGCCAATCGACGAGCAGTACTTC.

The rearrangement uses TRBV27 and TRBJ1-4, with 7 bases aligning to TRBD1. Germline V gives CDR1 MNHEY, CDR2 SMNVEV (reference sequence). The CDR3 has 16 residues. J was trimmed by 2 bases and V by 5 bases; bases with no gene match: 8. The CDR3 nucleotides are TGTGCCAGCAGTACTACCTACAGGGGCACTAATGAAAAACTGTTTTTT. Its translation: CASSTTYRGTNEKLFF.

With regard to this clone: Distinct nucleotide sequences in the sample also encode this CDR3. The chain has TRBV19 and TRBJ1-4, with D hard to call. The CDR3 spans 12 residues. Germline V CDR1 and CDR2: LNHDA, SQIVND (reference sequence). V was pared by 3 bases and J by 8 bases, with 7 bases between. The CDR3 reads CASSIGGEKLFF. The DNA of the CDR3 is TGTGCCAGTAGTATCGGAGGAGAAAAACTGTTTTTT.